A single sample gave rise to the 18 T cell receptor beta chains below, sequenced in a study of cytomegalovirus exposure and HLA in healthy donors. The study ran its PCR with 60 Vbeta and 13 Jbeta primers. Sequencing was performed with immunoSEQ multiplex PCR; in TCRdb, only in-frame clones are kept and a portion is missing. The sample carries 200,000 to 250,000 clones, 65% to 75% recorded once. The sequenced sample was PBMCs. These receptors were obtained from a woman in her twenties or thirties in good health and CMV-seronegative.

The chain has TRBV15 and TRBJ2-3; no clear D gene. Germline CDR1 and CDR2: LNHNV and YYDKDF (reference sequence). V was pared by 0 bases and J by 1 base, with 8 bases between. The CDR3 is made up of 15 amino acids. The CDR3 protein is CATSRDGGGTDTQYF. The CDR3 DNA reads as TGTGCCACCAGCAGAGATGGCGGAGGCACAGATACGCAGTATTTT.

This clone came up a few times. At one end, the junction sequence differs from germline, possibly due to a read error. The CDR3 region has the DNA TGTGACAGCTCACCCAAGGACAGATGGGGCTACAACTTC. It yields the protein CDSSPKDRWGYNF. The genes are TRBV18 and TRBJ1-2; perhaps TRBD1 as D (6 bases). The CDR3 spans 13 residues. Germline V gives CDR1 KGHSH, CDR2 LQKENI.

This clone was observed a handful of times. The CDR3 DNA reads TGCGCCAGCAGCGCGACTAGCGGAGTCTCCTACAATGAGCAGTTCTTC. It encodes CASSATSGVSYNEQFF. The gene calls are TRBV5-1 and TRBJ2-1; 9 nucleotides line up with TRBD2. V lost 4 bases to trimming and J lost 0 bases; unmatched junction nucleotides: 5. Looked up from germline, CDR1 is SGHRS and CDR2 is YFSETQ. The CDR3 extends over 16 amino acids.

A word on this clone: A far larger clone is off by one base, so a read error is likely. The CDR3 carries no conserved terminal phenylalanine or tryptophan, so it likely arises from a read error. The DNA is left out, because the CDR3 cannot be placed on it with certainty; the CDR3 is given as TCRdb lists it. The chain has TRBV5-3 and TRBJ1-4; TRBD1, the table's D call, was not compared with the DNA. TRBV5-3 is an ORF for which the function is uncertain. The CDR3 comprises 10 residues, both ends counted. CDR3: CSRSPGQGER.

Worth noting for this clone: One end of the junction fails to match germline, which may point to a read error. V is TRBV7-7 and J is TRBJ2-3; maybe TRBD2 (7 bases). CDR3 size: 14 residues. From germline, CDR1 is SSHAT and CDR2 FNYEAQ (reference sequence). In DNA form, the CDR3 reads TGTGCTAGCAGCCTCGGGGGGCTCACAGATACGCAGTATTTT. This sequence encodes CASSLGGLTDTQYF. Supplemented by reference TRBV7-7 and TRBJ2-3, the full variable domain reads GAGVSQSPRYKVTKRGQDVTLRCDPISSHATLYWYQQALGQGPEFLTYFNYEAQPDKSGLPSDRFSAERPEGSISTLTIQRTEQRDSAMYRCASSLGGLTDTQYFGPGTRLTVL.

This clone was counted a single time. At one boundary the junction diverges from the germline segment, which might be a read error. The chain employs TRBV19 and TRBJ2-1; 8 nucleotides line up with TRBD2. The CDR3 spans 16 residues. The V gene's germline CDR1 is LNHDA and CDR2 SQIVND (reference sequence). CDR3 DNA sequence: TGTGTCAGTAGTATAGATAGAAGCGGGGGATACAATGAGCAGTTCTTC. Residues: CVSSIDRSGGYNEQFF.

On this clone itself: The junction departs from germline at one end; a sequencing error may be responsible. The genes are TRBV7-9 and TRBJ2-2; 7 bases line up with TRBD2. There are 14 residues in the CDR3. Looked up from germline, CDR1 is SEHNR and CDR2 is FQNEAQ (reference sequence). The DNA for the CDR3 is TGTGCCAGCAGCTTGGGGGGGAACACCGGGGAGCTGCTTTTT. Translation gives CASSLGGNTGELLF.

V is TRBV5-1 and J is TRBJ2-1; 11 nucleotides align to TRBD2. The CDR3 totals 15 residues. J lost 3 bases, V lost 6 bases, and 5 bases had no gene match. Germline V gene lookup returns CDR1 SGHRS and CDR2 YFSETQ. CDR3 DNA: TGCGCCAGCAACCCGGGACTAGCGGTCTACAATGAGCAGTTCTTC. Protein: CASNPGLAVYNEQFF.

This clone occurred once. The sample has other DNA sequences that encode this CDR3 too. The gene calls are TRBV5-6 and TRBJ1-1; D may be TRBD1 (5 bases). The CDR3 has 14 residues. The ends were cut back, 3 bases at V and 7 bases at J, with 16 bases in the middle. Germline assignment: CDR1 SGHDT and CDR2 YYEEEE. The chain's CDR3 is CASSSSAGEVEAFF. DNA of the CDR3: TGTGCCAGCAGCTCTTCAGCGGGGGAGGTTGAAGCTTTCTTT.

This clone occurred a few times. The rearrangement uses TRBV7-6 and TRBJ2-1; 9 nucleotides line up with TRBD2. Germline loops: CDR1 SGHVS, CDR2 FNYEAQ. V trimming: 0 bases; J trimming: 6 bases; junction bases outside the gene matches: 6. The CDR3 contains 16 residues. CDR3 sequence reads: CASSLAQGLAANEQFF. The DNA for the CDR3 is TGTGCCAGCAGCTTAGCGCAGGGACTAGCCGCCAATGAGCAGTTCTTC.

CDR3 protein: CASSSRDHKGETQYF. The CDR3 DNA follows: TGTGCCAGCAGTTCCCGGGATCACAAGGGAGAGACCCAGTACTTC. This chain uses TRBV6-6 with TRBJ2-5; weak D call: TRBD2 (5 bases). Germline V gene sequence: CDR1 MNHNY, CDR2 SVGAGI (reference sequence). V was trimmed by 4 bases and J by 4 bases, leaving 16 bases between them. This CDR3 comprises 15 residues.

This chain links TRBV15 with TRBJ2-1; 9 positions match TRBD2. After removal of 0 bases from V and 5 bases from J, the junction contained 5 bases not matched to a gene. The germline CDR1 and CDR2 sequences are LNHNV and YYDKDF (reference sequence). The CDR3 covers 16 residues. CDR3 sequence reads: CATSRDLSGSHNEQFF. CDR3 bases: TGTGCCACCAGCAGAGATCTTAGCGGGAGCCACAATGAGCAGTTCTTC.

On this clone: The sample holds other DNA sequences that translate to the same CDR3. This rearrangement joins TRBV5-6 to TRBJ2-7; D is perhaps TRBD2 (5 bases). V lost 4 bases, J lost 0 bases, and 14 bases lay in between. The germline gives CDR1 SGHDT, CDR2 YYEEEE. This CDR3 spans 15 amino acids. CDR3 amino acids: CASSLGGTSSYEQYF. The CDR3 nucleotides read TGTGCCAGCAGCCTCGGAGGTACCAGCTCCTACGAGCAGTACTTC.

The V call is TRBV7-6, the J call TRBJ1-5, with 10 bases identical to TRBD1. CDR1 is SGHVS and CDR2 is FNYEAQ in the germline V gene. V was pared by 5 bases and J by 7 bases, with 5 bases of the junction left unmatched. The CDR3 is made up of 14 amino acids. This chain's CDR3 is CASSPRDRGQPQHF. In DNA, the CDR3 is TGTGCCAGCAGCCCCCGGGACAGGGGACAGCCCCAGCATTTT.

This chain links TRBV15 with TRBJ1-1; 8 bases line up with TRBD1. The ends lost 1 base at V and 7 bases at J; junction bases unmatched: 2. CDR3 size: 13 residues. The germline V gene has CDR1 LNHNV and CDR2 YYDKDF (reference sequence). The CDR3 DNA reads TGTGCCACCAGCAGAGGCGACAGGGGTGAAGCTTTCTTT. It yields the protein CATSRGDRGEAFF.

The chain has TRBV30 and TRBJ2-5; no clear D. The J call may be mistaken, given a closer DNA end match to TRBJ2-7. CDR1 is GTSNPN, CDR2 SVGIG, per germline (reference sequence). This CDR3 is 11 amino acids long. In nucleotides, the CDR3 is TGTGCCTGGAAGGTCGACTACGAGCAGTACTTC. Residues: CAWKVDYEQYF.

The V gene is TRBV9, the J gene TRBJ2-2, with a tentative D call TRBD2 (7 bases). This CDR3 region has 19 residues. Deletions cut 2 bases from V and 2 bases from J, with 22 bases between. Germline V gene sequence: CDR1 SGDLS, CDR2 YYNGEE. The CDR3 region is CASSVSPQRGGLNTGELFF. The CDR3 DNA sequence: TGTGCCAGCAGCGTCTCCCCCCAGAGGGGGGGACTTAACACCGGGGAGCTGTTTTTT.

V usage is TRBV7-2 and J usage is TRBJ2-4; 7 bases are a match to TRBD2. The CDR3 totals 15 residues. The V gene end was trimmed by 7 bases and the J gene end by 2 bases; junction bases not matched to a gene: 8. Germline V gene sequence: CDR1 SGHTA, CDR2 FQGNSA. The CDR3 here is CASTIGRATKNIQYF. In DNA, the CDR3 is TGTGCCAGCACCATTGGGAGGGCCACCAAAAACATTCAGTACTTC.